This TCR beta chain came from a study of blood T cells in healthy people across ages. Study observations and caveats: Donors of long life had a larger count of naive CD4+ cells and greater diversity than aged donors.

The CDR3 is made up of 14 amino acids. Germline V gene sequence: CDR1 DFQATT, CDR2 SNEGSKA (reference sequence). After removal of 4 bases from V and 3 bases from J, the junction contained 4 bases not matched to a gene. This clonotype was recorded a few times. Its antigen remains unidentified. The use of a sample-barcoded 5' primer and a J-beta primer mix characterized a second PCR of roughly 6 to 11 cycles. TCRdb reanalysed the 5' RACE reads using MiXCR and keeps one entry per CDR3 protein. The table records around 850,000 distinct CDR3 sequences, 30% to 45% of them present only once. The clonotype originates from a man aged 18 to 29 in good health. The sequenced sample consisted of blood. The rearrangement links TRBV20-1 to TRBJ2-3; TRBD1 matches 10 bases. The CDR3 region is CSAISGQGTDTQYF. CDR3 nucleotides: TGCAGTGCTATCTCGGGACAGGGGACAGATACGCAGTATTTT.